This T cell receptor (beta chain) was identified in a study of a mutant IDH1 vaccine in newly diagnosed glioma. Turning to the study itself: Vaccines began 4-6 weeks after radiotherapy alone, or with temozolomide cycles. Treated patients had a mean age of approximately 40 years and a roughly 62% male, roughly 40% female split.

Profiling relied on immunoSEQ multiplex PCR, and the TCRdb table lists in-frame clones only, not all of them. The repertoire includes 25,000 to 30,000 clones, more than 60% of them detected once, and roughly 6.6% sits in the top ten. Time point given: week 5, during vaccination. With topical imiquimod, each dose of the vaccine consisted of 300 ug of mutant IDH1 20-mer peptide. The V and J ends lost 5 bases and 6 bases respectively, with 14 bases between them. The CDR3 covers 13 residues. Germline V gene lookup returns CDR1 MNHEY and CDR2 SMNVEV (reference sequence). Comment on this clone: What it recognizes is unknown.

The receptor's source is a man aged 40-55 years with glioma. Some clones in this sample may be carry-over from other donors' samples. The source was PBMCs, collected from a glioma patient whose treatment included an IDH1 peptide vaccine. The J gene is TRBJ2-7, the V gene TRBV27, with TRBD2 as a possible D gene (7 bases). In DNA, the CDR3 is TGTGCCAGCAGTGGGGGGGGGCCTCTCGAGCAGTACTTC. This sequence encodes CASSGGGPLEQYF.